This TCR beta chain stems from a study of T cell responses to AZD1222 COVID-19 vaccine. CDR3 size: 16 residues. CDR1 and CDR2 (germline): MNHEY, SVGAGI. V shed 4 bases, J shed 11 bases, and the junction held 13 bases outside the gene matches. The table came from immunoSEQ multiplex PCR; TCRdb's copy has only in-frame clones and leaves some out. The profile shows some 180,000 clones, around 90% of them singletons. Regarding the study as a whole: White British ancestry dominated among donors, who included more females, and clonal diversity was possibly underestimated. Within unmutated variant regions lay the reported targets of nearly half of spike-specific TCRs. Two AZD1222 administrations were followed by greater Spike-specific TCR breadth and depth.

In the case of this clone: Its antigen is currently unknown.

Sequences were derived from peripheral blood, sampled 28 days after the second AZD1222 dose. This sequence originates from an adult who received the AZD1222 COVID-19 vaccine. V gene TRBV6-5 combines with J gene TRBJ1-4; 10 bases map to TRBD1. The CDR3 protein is CASSSATGGLIGKLFF. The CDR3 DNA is TGTGCCAGCAGTTCGGCGACAGGGGGCTTGATTGGTAAACTGTTTTTT.